This T cell receptor beta chain originates from a study of glioma-infiltrating T cells. TCR alpha and beta CDR3 regions were amplified from RNA using iRepertoire nested multiplex PCR. One entry per CDR3 protein results from TCRdb running MiXCR on the multiplex PCR reads. The sample contains some 85,000 distinct CDR3 sequences, 23% of which appear only once. In its sample, this clonotype was seen many times. Germline CDR1 reads LGHNA; CDR2 reads YNFKEQ. The CDR3 has 15 amino acids. Between the trimmed V and J ends, which lost 1 base and 4 bases, there was a span of 11 bases. This clonotype originated in a human donor with low-grade glioma or glioblastoma, undergoing nonglioma brain surgery, or in good health (not recorded which). Sequenced material: glioma tissue, nonneoplastic brain tissue, or PBMCs (not recorded which). This chain uses TRBV4-2 with TRBJ1-5; no firm D call. DNA of the CDR3: TGTGCCAGCAGCCAAGTCGGGCAGTTAAATCAGCCCCAGCATTTT. It codes for CASSQVGQLNQPQHF.